These 5 T cell receptor beta chains originate from one sample sequenced in a study of beta chain features in type 1 diabetes listed by TCRdb under 2018. Overall study outcomes, separate from this receptor: In all four CD4+ subsets, TCRB CDR3 length was moderately but significantly shorter in type 1 diabetes patients.

Their antigens are not known. The library was obtained by the immunoSEQ multiplex PCR assay. All of the isolated RNA was reverse transcribed with the High Capacity cDNA Reverse Transcription Kit, so expressed TCRB transcripts were sequenced. The table was pulled from immuneACCESS by TCRdb, which kept in-frame rearrangements only. Such tables lose some clones; where checked, under half of the loss comes from unresolved V genes, and the rest has no known cause. The sample profile shows 600,000 to 700,000 clones; about an eighth of them were found once. The top ten clones comprise roughly 0.022% of the sample. The specimen sequenced was naive CD4+ T cells from blood. The sample's cell subset or site, from its label and the paper: true naive CD4+ T cells. The receptors derive from a man aged 18 to 29 with type 1 diabetes.

The rearrangement links TRBV15 to TRBJ2-1; 10 positions match TRBD2. Germline V gene lookup returns CDR1 LNHNV and CDR2 YYDKDF (reference sequence). The CDR3 spans 15 residues. The junction had 1 base not matched to a gene; V was cut back by 2 bases and J by 3 bases. CDR3 sequence reads: CATSRIAGGYNEQFF. The CDR3 region has the DNA TGTGCCACCAGCAGAATAGCGGGGGGCTACAATGAGCAGTTCTTC.

Only a few counts were recorded for this clone. The chain joins TRBV5-6 to TRBJ1-1; D is unresolved. CDR1 and CDR2 from the germline V gene are SGHDT and YYEEEE. V was clipped by 1 base and J by 0 bases, with 7 bases between them. This CDR3 contains 14 residues. CDR3 sequence (DNA): TGTGCCAGCAGCTTGTTAACTATGAACACTGAAGCTTTCTTT. It translates to CASSLLTMNTEAFF.

The table lists this clone with a few counts. The genes are TRBV28 and TRBJ1-2; TRBD1 might be the D (6 bases). This CDR3 is built from 11 residues. Between the trimmed V and J ends, which lost 6 bases and 12 bases, there was a span of 14 bases. The germline gives CDR1 MDHEN, CDR2 SYDVKM. Written as DNA, the CDR3 is TGTGCCAGCAGCCGCCAGGGGAGGCACACCTTC. Amino acids: CASSRQGRHTF.

The J gene is TRBJ2-1, the V gene TRBV10-3; no clear D gene. V gave up 8 bases and J gave up 2 bases, with 16 bases separating them. The V gene's germline CDR1 is ENHRY and CDR2 SYGVKD. This CDR3 region has 15 residues. The CDR3 here is CAIQVGRFAYNEQFF. CDR3 bases: TGTGCCATCCAGGTGGGCAGGTTCGCCTACAATGAGCAGTTCTTC.

The chain is built from TRBV6-6 and TRBJ2-7, with 8 bases lining up with TRBD1. J lost 0 bases, V lost 2 bases, and 3 bases had no gene match. CDR3 length: 15 residues. CDR1 and CDR2 (germline): MNHNY, SVGAGI (reference sequence). The CDR3 coding sequence is TGTGCCAGCAGTTACAAGGGACAGGTCTCCTACGAGCAGTACTTC. Translation gives CASSYKGQVSYEQYF.